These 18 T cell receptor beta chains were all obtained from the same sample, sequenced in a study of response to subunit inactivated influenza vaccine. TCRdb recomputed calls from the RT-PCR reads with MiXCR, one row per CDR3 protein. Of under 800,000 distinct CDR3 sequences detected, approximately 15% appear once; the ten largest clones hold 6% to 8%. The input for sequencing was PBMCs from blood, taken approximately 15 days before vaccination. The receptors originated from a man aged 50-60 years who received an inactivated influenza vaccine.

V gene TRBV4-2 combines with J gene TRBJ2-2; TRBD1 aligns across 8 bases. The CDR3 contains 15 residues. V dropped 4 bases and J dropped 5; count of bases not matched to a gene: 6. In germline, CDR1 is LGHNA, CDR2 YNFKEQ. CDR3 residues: CASSPGQVQTGELFF. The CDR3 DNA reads TGTGCCAGCAGCCCGGGACAGGTTCAGACCGGGGAGCTGTTTTTT.

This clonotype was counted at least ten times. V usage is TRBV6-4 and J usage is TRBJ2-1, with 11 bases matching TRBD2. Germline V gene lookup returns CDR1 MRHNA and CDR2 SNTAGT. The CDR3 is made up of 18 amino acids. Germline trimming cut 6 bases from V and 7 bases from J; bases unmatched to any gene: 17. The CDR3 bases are TGTGCCAGCAGCCCTGGACTAGCGGGCCATACCGGACTTAATGAGCAGTTCTTC. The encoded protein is CASSPGLAGHTGLNEQFF.

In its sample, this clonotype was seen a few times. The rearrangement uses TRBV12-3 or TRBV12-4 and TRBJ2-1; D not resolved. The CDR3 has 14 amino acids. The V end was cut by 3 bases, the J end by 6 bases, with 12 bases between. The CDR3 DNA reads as TGTGCCAGCAGTTTTCAATCTAGGGCCAATGAGCAGTTCTTC. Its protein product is CASSFQSRANEQFF.

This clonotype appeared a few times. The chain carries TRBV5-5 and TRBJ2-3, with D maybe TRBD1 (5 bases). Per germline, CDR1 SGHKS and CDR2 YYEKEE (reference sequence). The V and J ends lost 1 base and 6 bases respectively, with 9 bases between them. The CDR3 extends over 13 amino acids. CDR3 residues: CASSLKGMDTQYF. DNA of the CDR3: TGTGCCAGCAGCTTGAAGGGGATGGATACGCAGTATTTT.

The CDR3 bases are TGTGCCAGCAGTGAAATCGTGCAAGAGACCCAGTACTTC. Its translation: CASSEIVQETQYF. J is TRBJ2-5 and V is TRBV2; no reliable D call. The CDR3 runs 13 residues. CDR1 and CDR2 from the germline V gene are SNHLY and FYNNEI. Trimming removed 2 bases at V and 2 bases at J, with 6 bases between.

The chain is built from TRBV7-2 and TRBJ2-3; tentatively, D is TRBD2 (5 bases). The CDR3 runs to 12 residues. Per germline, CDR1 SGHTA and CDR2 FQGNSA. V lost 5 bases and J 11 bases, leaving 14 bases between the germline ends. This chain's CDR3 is CASSRVRGEQYF. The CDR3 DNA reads TGTGCCAGCAGCCGAGTCCGGGGAGAGCAGTATTTT.

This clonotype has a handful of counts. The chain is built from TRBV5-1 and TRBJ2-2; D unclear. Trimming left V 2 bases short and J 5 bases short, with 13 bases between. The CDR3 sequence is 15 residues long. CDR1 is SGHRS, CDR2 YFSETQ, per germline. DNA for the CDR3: TGCGCCAGCAGCTTAAGGTTTATCGGTACCGGGGAGCTGTTTTTT. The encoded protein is CASSLRFIGTGELFF. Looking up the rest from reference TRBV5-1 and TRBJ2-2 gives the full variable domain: KAGVTQTPRYLIKTRGQQVTLSCSPISGHRSVSWYQQTPGQGLQFLFEYFSETQRNKGNFPGRFSGRQFSNSRSEMNVSTLELGDSALYLCASSLRFIGTGELFFGEGSRLTVL.

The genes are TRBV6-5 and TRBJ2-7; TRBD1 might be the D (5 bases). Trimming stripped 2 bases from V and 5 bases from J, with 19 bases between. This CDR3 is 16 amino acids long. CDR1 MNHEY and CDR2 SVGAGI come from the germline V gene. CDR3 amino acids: CASSYRPAGKVHEQYF. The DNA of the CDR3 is TGTGCCAGCAGTTACCGTCCGGCAGGGAAGGTACACGAGCAGTACTTC.

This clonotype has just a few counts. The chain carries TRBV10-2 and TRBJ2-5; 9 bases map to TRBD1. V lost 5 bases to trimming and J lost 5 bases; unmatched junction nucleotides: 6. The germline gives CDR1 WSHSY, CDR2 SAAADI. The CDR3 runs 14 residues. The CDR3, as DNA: TGCGCCAGCAGTTGGGGACAGGGACTGGAGACCCAGTACTTC. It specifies CASSWGQGLETQYF.

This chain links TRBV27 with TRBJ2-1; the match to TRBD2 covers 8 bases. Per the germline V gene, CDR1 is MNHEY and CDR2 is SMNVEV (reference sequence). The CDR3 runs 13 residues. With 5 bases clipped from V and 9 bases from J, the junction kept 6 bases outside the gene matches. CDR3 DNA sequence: TGTGCCAGCAGTGCGACTAGCGTAACTGAGCAGTTCTTC. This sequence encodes CASSATSVTEQFF.

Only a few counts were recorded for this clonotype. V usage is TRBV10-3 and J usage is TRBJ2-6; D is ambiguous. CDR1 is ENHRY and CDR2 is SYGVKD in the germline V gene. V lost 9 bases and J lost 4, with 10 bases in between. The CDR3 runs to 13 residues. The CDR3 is CAMAGLGANVLTF. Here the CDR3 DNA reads TGTGCCATGGCTGGGTTGGGGGCCAACGTCCTGACTTTC.

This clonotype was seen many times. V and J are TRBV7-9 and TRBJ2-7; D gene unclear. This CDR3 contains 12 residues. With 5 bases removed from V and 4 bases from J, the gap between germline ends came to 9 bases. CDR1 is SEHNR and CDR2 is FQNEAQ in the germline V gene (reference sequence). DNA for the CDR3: TGTGCCAGCAGCCCGCCAGCGTACGAGCAGTACTTC. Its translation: CASSPPAYEQYF.

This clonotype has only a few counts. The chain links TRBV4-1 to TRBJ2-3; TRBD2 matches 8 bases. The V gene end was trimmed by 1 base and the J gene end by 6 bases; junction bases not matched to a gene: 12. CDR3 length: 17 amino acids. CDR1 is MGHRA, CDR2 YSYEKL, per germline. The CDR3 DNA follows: TGCGCCAGCAGCCAAGTGGCGGGGGGCACCTTTGGGGATACGCAGTATTTT. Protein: CASSQVAGGTFGDTQYF.

Here the CDR3 reads CASSADRAKTQYF. The CDR3 DNA is TGTGCCAGCAGTGCGGACAGGGCAAAGACCCAGTACTTC. The gene calls are TRBV6-1 and TRBJ2-5, with TRBD1 matching over 8 bases. V was pared by 4 bases and J by 6 bases, with 4 bases of the junction left unmatched. The CDR3 consists of 13 residues. The germline gives CDR1 MNHNS, CDR2 SASEGT.

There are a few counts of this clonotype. The CDR3 is CASSWSGIGSFEAEAFF. CDR3 DNA sequence: TGTGCCAGCAGCTGGTCCGGGATAGGAAGTTTCGAGGCTGAAGCTTTCTTT. V usage is TRBV7-2 and J usage is TRBJ1-1; D gene unclear. Germline CDR1 and CDR2: SGHTA and FQGNSA. Trimming took off 4 bases at V and 6 bases at J, with 24 bases between the two ends. CDR3 length equals 17 residues.

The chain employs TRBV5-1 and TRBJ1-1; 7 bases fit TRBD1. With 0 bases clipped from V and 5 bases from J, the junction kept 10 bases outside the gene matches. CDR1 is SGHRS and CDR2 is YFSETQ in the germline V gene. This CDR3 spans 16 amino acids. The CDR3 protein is CASSLARKGASTEAFF. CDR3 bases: TGCGCCAGCAGCTTGGCCAGAAAGGGGGCTAGTACTGAAGCTTTCTTT.

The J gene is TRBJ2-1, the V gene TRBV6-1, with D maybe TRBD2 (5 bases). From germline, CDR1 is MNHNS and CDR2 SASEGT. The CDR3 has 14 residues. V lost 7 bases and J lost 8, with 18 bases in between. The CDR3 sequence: CASKPGLALDEQFF. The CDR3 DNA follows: TGTGCCAGCAAACCGGGTCTAGCTCTCGATGAGCAGTTCTTC.

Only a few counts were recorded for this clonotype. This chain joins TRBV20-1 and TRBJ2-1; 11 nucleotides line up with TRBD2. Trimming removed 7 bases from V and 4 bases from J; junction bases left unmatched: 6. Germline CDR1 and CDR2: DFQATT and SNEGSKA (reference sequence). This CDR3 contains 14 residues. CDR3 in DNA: TGCAGTGGGCCGGGACTAGCGGAATACAATGAGCAGTTCTTC. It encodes CSGPGLAEYNEQFF.